This entry describes one T cell receptor (beta chain). Its matching antigen is unknown. In the PCR, 60 Vbeta and 13 Jbeta primers were used. Measured with immunoSEQ multiplex PCR; TCRdb has only the in-frame clones, and not every one. The sample has 100,000 to 150,000 clones, around 70% seen once; the top ten hold approximately 2.6%. This specimen belongs to a study of cytomegalovirus exposure and HLA in healthy donors. About the research overall: Researchers found that under 90% of about 400 genotyped donors fell within the Caucasian-associated ancestry cluster.

The CDR3 is 14 residues long. From germline, CDR1 is LNHDA and CDR2 SQIVND (reference sequence). Trimming took 3 bases from V and 3 from J, leaving 9 bases between them. Study-wide points: Beyond CMV serostatus, there was no information to go on about immune exposure.

Nominally healthy donors were sampled, though unrecorded immune exposures were likely. Sequenced material: PBMCs. This TCR came from a human donor in good health. The chain links TRBV19 to TRBJ1-5; D might be TRBD1 (5 bases). The CDR3 sequence is CASSIQDTNQPQHF. The CDR3 region has the DNA TGTGCCAGTAGTATCCAGGACACCAATCAGCCCCAGCATTTT.